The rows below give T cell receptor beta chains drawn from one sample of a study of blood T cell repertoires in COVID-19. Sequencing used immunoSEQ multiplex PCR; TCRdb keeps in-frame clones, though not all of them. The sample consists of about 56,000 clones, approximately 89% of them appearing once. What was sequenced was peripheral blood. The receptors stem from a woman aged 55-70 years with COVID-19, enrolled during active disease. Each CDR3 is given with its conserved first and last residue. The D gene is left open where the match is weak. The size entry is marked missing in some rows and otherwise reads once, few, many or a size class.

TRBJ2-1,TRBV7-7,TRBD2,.,CASSLGNREGWNNEQFF,TGTGCCAGCAGCTTAGGGAATCGGGAGGGCTGGAACAATGAGCAGTTCTTC
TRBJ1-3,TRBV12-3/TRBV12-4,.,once,CASSRQGNTIYF,TGTGCCAGCAGTCGGCAGGGTAACACCATATATTTT
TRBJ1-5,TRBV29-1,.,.,CSVAQGESQPQHF,TGCAGCGTTGCACAGGGTGAAAGTCAGCCCCAGCATTTT
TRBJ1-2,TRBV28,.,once,CASSLFRTTGAIYGYTF,TGTGCCAGCAGTTTATTTCGTACGACTGGGGCTATCTATGGCTACACCTTC
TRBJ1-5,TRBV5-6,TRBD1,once,CASSILRDRGHSNQPQHF,TGTGCCAGCAGCATACTAAGGGACAGGGGGCATAGCAATCAGCCCCAGCATTTT
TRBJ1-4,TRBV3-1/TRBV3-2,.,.,CASSGRCRVIF,TGTGCCAGCAGCGGGCGGTGCAGGGTGATTTTT
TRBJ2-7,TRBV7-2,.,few,CASSLVWAGHYEQYF,TGTGCCAGCAGCCTGGTATGGGCGGGTCACTACGAGCAGTACTTC
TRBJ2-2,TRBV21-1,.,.,CASREGGSPGELFF,TGTGCCAGCCGTGAGGGGGGGTCCCCCGGGGAGCTGTTTTTT
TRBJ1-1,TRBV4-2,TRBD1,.,CASSHHPGQGANTEAFF,TGTGCCAGCAGCCATCATCCGGGACAGGGGGCGAACACTGAAGCTTTCTTT
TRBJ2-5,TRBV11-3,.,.,CASSFSSRDQETQYF,TGTGCCAGCAGCTTCTCCAGCAGGGACCAAGAGACCCAGTACTTC
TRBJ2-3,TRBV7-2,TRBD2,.,CASSFFIAGGRDTQYF,TGTGCCAGCAGCTTCTTCATAGCGGGAGGGAGAGATACGCAGTATTTT
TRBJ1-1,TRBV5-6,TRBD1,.,CASSPRTGAFAEAFF,TGTGCCAGCAGCCCTCGGACAGGGGCCTTCGCTGAAGCTTTCTTT
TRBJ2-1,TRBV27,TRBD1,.,CASSLYRGYEQFF,TGTGCCAGCAGTTTATACAGGGGTTATGAGCAGTTCTTC
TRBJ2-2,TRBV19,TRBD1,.,CASSIRQGAAGELFF,TGTGCCAGTAGTATAAGACAGGGGGCCGCCGGGGAGCTGTTTTTT
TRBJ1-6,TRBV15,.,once,CATRGGGPNSPLHF,TGTGCCACCAGAGGGGGGGGCCCCAATTCACCCCTCCACTTT
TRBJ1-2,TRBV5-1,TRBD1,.,CASSYESQGNYGYTF,TGCGCCAGCAGCTACGAATCACAGGGGAACTATGGCTACACCTTC
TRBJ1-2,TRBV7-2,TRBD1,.,CASSPGQGLYGYTF,TGTGCCAGCAGCCCCGGACAGGGCCTCTATGGCTACACCTTC